The rows below give T cell receptor beta chains drawn from one sample of a study of T cells in Graves' hyperthyroidism and ophthalmopathy. TCRdb reanalysed the multiplex PCR reads using MiXCR and keeps one entry per CDR3 protein. The repertoire includes about 600,000 distinct CDR3 sequences, approximately 16% of them detected once, and more than 3% sits in the top ten. The sample consisted of blood. All receptors come from a woman in her 40s with Graves' ophthalmopathy. Each CDR3 is given with its conserved first and last residue. A D gene is named only where the DNA matches it firmly. The size field is filled for only some rows; it gives once, few, many or a size class.

NA	NA	TRBJ2-3	TRBV9	TGTGCCAGCAGCACCGCGGGAAGCACAGATACGCAGTATTTT	CASSTAGSTDTQYF
TRBD1	many	TRBJ1-2	TRBV18	TGTGCCAGCTCCCCCGAGACAGGGCAAGGCTACACCTTC	CASSPETGQGYTF
TRBD2	NA	TRBJ2-1	TRBV18	TGTGCCAGCTCACCTAATAGCGGGGGGGCCGCCGATGAGCAGTTCTTC	CASSPNSGGAADEQFF
NA	many	TRBJ1-2	TRBV2	TGTGCCAGCAGAAAGGGAGACCCCGAAGTGGCTGGCTACACCTTC	CASRKGDPEVAGYTF
TRBD1	few	TRBJ1-1	TRBV24-1	TGTGCCACCAGTGTGGAGGACAGGGGTCACACTGAAGCTTTCTTT	CATSVEDRGHTEAFF
NA	few	TRBJ2-5	TRBV3-1	TGTGCCAGCAGCCGGAGGACCTCCCAAGAGACCCAGTACTTC	CASSRRTSQETQYF
TRBD2	many	TRBJ2-1	TRBV2	TGTGCCAGGTCGCAAGCGGGAGAAAGCAATGAGCAGTTCTTC	CARSQAGESNEQFF
TRBD2	many	TRBJ2-3	TRBV29-1	TGCAGCGTGCAAGCGGGGGGAGATACGCAGTATTTT	CSVQAGGDTQYF
NA	NA	TRBJ1-5	TRBV5-8	TGTGCCAGCAGCCTGGACCAGAGGGCAGTAGATCAGCCCCAGCATTTT	CASSLDQRAVDQPQHF
TRBD2	many	TRBJ2-3	TRBV3-1	TGTGCCAGCAGCCAAGGGACTAGCGGGGGTGTGGGTACGCAGTATTTT	CASSQGTSGGVGTQYF
NA	many	TRBJ2-5	TRBV6-1	TGTGCCAGCCTGGAGGCCCCCTCGAGGGAGACCCAGTACTTC	CASLEAPSRETQYF
TRBD2	NA	TRBJ2-7	TRBV7-9	TGTGCCAGCAGCGAACTAGCGGGAGCGGTCGAGCAGTACTTC	CASSELAGAVEQYF
NA	few	TRBJ2-5	TRBV18	TGTGCCAGCTCACTCACGCCCCCGGTACAGAAGCAAGAGACCCAGTACTTC	CASSLTPPVQKQETQYF
NA	many	TRBJ1-1	TRBV6-1	TGTGCCAGCAGCACAAGGTGGGGCAACCCCACTGAAGCTTTCTTT	CASSTRWGNPTEAFF
NA	many	TRBJ1-1	TRBV5-1	TGCGCCAGCAGCTTGACACTCTATGCGAACACTGAAGCTTTCTTT	CASSLTLYANTEAFF
NA	many	TRBJ2-1	TRBV28	TGTGCCAGCAGTTTACTTCCGACAGCCGCCTCGTCGCAGTTCTTC	CASSLLPTAASSQFF
TRBD1	many	TRBJ2-3	TRBV11-3	TGTGCCAGCAGCCCGCGGACAGGGGGCGCAGATACGCAGTATTTT	CASSPRTGGADTQYF
NA	few	TRBJ1-2	TRBV12-3/TRBV12-4	TGTGCCAGCAGAGGGGGAGCCTATGGCTACACCTTC	CASRGGAYGYTF
NA	few	TRBJ1-1	TRBV29-1	TGCAGCGTTGAAAGAGGGGGAGACACTGAAGCTTTCTTT	CSVERGGDTEAFF
TRBD2	many	TRBJ2-2	TRBV2	TGTGCCAGCAGCCCCCGGGGGGGCGCGGGGAACACCGGGGAGCTGTTTTTT	CASSPRGGAGNTGELFF
NA	few	TRBJ2-2	TRBV28	TGTGCCAGCAGTTTATGGGGGGGCCAGAACGGGGAGCTGTTTTTT	CASSLWGGQNGELFF
TRBD1	NA	TRBJ2-7	TRBV25-1	TGTGCCAGCAGTGAACCGCCGGGACAGACCCTCCTCTTATCGGCCTACGAGCAGTACTTC	CASSEPPGQTLLLSAYEQYF
TRBD2	many	TRBJ2-1	TRBV6-2/TRBV6-3	TGTGCCAGCAGAACAGAGGCTAGCGGGGGGTACAATGAGCAGTTCTTC	CASRTEASGGYNEQFF
NA	NA	TRBJ2-1	TRBV6-1	TGTGCCAGCACCCCCCCGGGGCGCAATGAGCAGTTCTTC	CASTPPGRNEQFF
NA	few	TRBJ2-1	TRBV27	TGTGCCACCCAGCGGGTGTTCAGGGATGAGCAGTTCTTC	CATQRVFRDEQFF
NA	many	TRBJ2-5	TRBV7-9	TGTGCCAGCACCCCTGTACAGAAAGAGTACCAAGAGACCCAGTACTTC	CASTPVQKEYQETQYF
NA	NA	TRBJ2-3	TRBV24-1	TGTGCCACCAGTGATTTTTCAGCCACTAGCACAGATACGCAGTATTTT	CATSDFSATSTDTQYF
NA	few	TRBJ2-5	TRBV6-1	TGTGCCAGCAGTGAAGCCCCCTCTCCCCTAGGTTTCCAAGAGACCCAGTACTTC	CASSEAPSPLGFQETQYF
NA	many	TRBJ1-4	TRBV30	TGTGCCTGGAGTGGGACAGTAGAAAAACTGTTTTTT	CAWSGTVEKLFF
NA	NA	TRBJ2-3	TRBV10-3	TGTGCCATCAGTGAGGATGGTACTAGCACAGATACGCAGTATTTT	CAISEDGTSTDTQYF
NA	few	TRBJ2-7	TRBV7-9	TGTGCCAGCAGCTTACGCGCAGGTAACTACGAGCAGTACTTC	CASSLRAGNYEQYF
NA	many	TRBJ2-5	TRBV11-2	TGTGCCAGCAGCTTGTCGAGCGCCCAAGAGACCCAGTACTTC	CASSLSSAQETQYF
NA	NA	TRBJ2-3	TRBV9	TGTGCCAGCAGCGTAGGTCAGTTCGGCACAGATACGCAGTATTTT	CASSVGQFGTDTQYF
NA	many	TRBJ2-3	TRBV4-1	TGCGCCAGCAGCCAAGATTCGGGCAGTCACACAGATACGCAGTATTTT	CASSQDSGSHTDTQYF
TRBD1	many	TRBJ2-7	TRBV27	TGTGCCAGCAGTTTGAACGTCCAGGGGGCCCCCCCCTACGAGCAGTACTTC	CASSLNVQGAPPYEQYF
TRBD2	many	TRBJ2-3	TRBV2	TGTGCCAGCAGGCTAAGGGGGACTAGCGGGACTAGCACAGATACGCAGTATTTT	CASRLRGTSGTSTDTQYF
TRBD1	NA	TRBJ2-7	TRBV18	TGTGCCAGCTCATCGCGAGGGACAGGGAACGAGCAGTACTTC	CASSSRGTGNEQYF
NA	NA	TRBJ1-3	TRBV6-5	TGTGCCAGCAGTTACGGAGGGGGCTCTGGAAACACCATATATTTT	CASSYGGGSGNTIYF
TRBD1	few	TRBJ1-2	TRBV28	TGTGCCAGCAGTTTAGTGTCAGGGGGACTACAGTCCTATGGCTACACCTTC	CASSLVSGGLQSYGYTF
TRBD2	NA	TRBJ2-3	TRBV6-1	TGTGCCAGCTCTACTAGCGGGAGCGCAGATACGCAGTATTTT	CASSTSGSADTQYF
NA	many	TRBJ2-1	TRBV28	TGTGCCGTCGTTGGGCAAGAGCAGTTCTTC	CAVVGQEQFF
NA	NA	TRBJ1-2	TRBV12-3/TRBV12-4	TGTGCCAGCAGTTGGCAGGGCATTGACTATGGCTACACCTTC	CASSWQGIDYGYTF
TRBD1	NA	TRBJ2-5	TRBV11-2	TGTGCCAGCAGCACCGGGACAGGATGGTCCGGAGAGACCCAGTACTTC	CASSTGTGWSGETQYF
NA	many	TRBJ2-2	TRBV28	TGTGCCAGCAGTCCCGGGGGATCGGACACCGGGGAGCTGTTTTTT	CASSPGGSDTGELFF
NA	few	TRBJ2-7	TRBV6-5	TGTGCCAGCAGTTACACTTATCCCCCCCAGGGGTCCGAGCAGTACTTC	CASSYTYPPQGSEQYF
NA	many	TRBJ2-7	TRBV3-1	TGTGCCAGCAGCCCTTTTCCTGGAGGCTACGAGCAGTACTTC	CASSPFPGGYEQYF
TRBD1	many	TRBJ2-5	TRBV30	TGTGCCTGGGGACAGGGTGGTACCCAGTACTTC	CAWGQGGTQYF
NA	NA	TRBJ1-2	TRBV4-1	TGCGCCAGCAGCCATCAGGGAAAGGGCTATGGCTACACCTTC	CASSHQGKGYGYTF
NA	many	TRBJ1-5	TRBV7-8	TGTGCCAGCAGCTTAGTAGGGGGGGGTCATCAGCCCCAGCATTTT	CASSLVGGGHQPQHF
TRBD1	NA	TRBJ1-4	TRBV7-9	TGTGCCAGCAGCCTCCGACAGGGGGCTTTGGATGAAAAACTGTTTTTT	CASSLRQGALDEKLFF
NA	many	TRBJ1-6	TRBV3-1	TGTGCCAGCACTAGCGGGGGCCGTAATTCACCCCTCCACTTT	CASTSGGRNSPLHF
TRBD2	few	TRBJ2-1	TRBV11-2	TGTGCCAGCAGCTATATAGCGGGGGGTAACTACAATGAGCAGTTCTTC	CASSYIAGGNYNEQFF